The 7 T cell receptor beta chains below all came from one sample that was sequenced in a study of chemoradiotherapy in HPV16-positive cancers. The method was immunoSEQ multiplex PCR; TCRdb's version includes in-frame clones alone and lacks a portion of them. The data show 7,000 to 8,500 clones, 70% to 90% seen once. The starting material was tumor tissue, obtained from a patient who underwent chemoradiotherapy. The receptor source for this set is a human donor with HPV-associated anogenital cancer.

CDR3 protein: CASSTGTGGGGELFF. The CDR3 DNA reads as TGTGCCAGTAGTACAGGGACAGGGGGAGGCGGGGAGCTGTTTTTT. V and J are TRBV19 and TRBJ2-2, with 11 bases matching TRBD1. The CDR3 sequence is 15 residues long. Trimming at V came to 4 bases and at J to 7 bases, leaving 5 bases not matched to a gene. Looked up from germline, CDR1 is LNHDA and CDR2 is SQIVND (reference sequence).

V and J are TRBV28 and TRBJ2-3; D might be TRBD1 or TRBD2, each matching 6 bases. Trimming stripped 8 bases from V and 2 bases from J, with 17 bases between. The CDR3 covers 15 residues. CDR1 MDHEN and CDR2 SYDVKM come from the germline V gene. The CDR3 DNA reads TGTGCCAGCTGGGGGGCTCAGGGGAACACAGATACGCAGTATTTT. Protein: CASWGAQGNTDTQYF.

This sequence joins TRBV5-1 and TRBJ2-3; D is unclear. Germline CDR1 and CDR2: SGHRS and YFSETQ. Trimming took 5 bases from V and 0 from J, leaving 19 bases between them. CDR3 length equals 17 residues. CDR3 in DNA: TGCGCCAGCAGTTGGCCGGTACTACCGGGTAGCACAGATACGCAGTATTTT. It codes for CASSWPVLPGSTDTQYF.

This rearrangement joins TRBV27 to TRBJ2-2; 14 bases agree with TRBD2. J gave up 7 bases and V 4 bases, and 8 bases lay outside the gene matches. CDR1 is MNHEY and CDR2 is SMNVEV in the germline V gene (reference sequence). This CDR3 comprises 17 residues. The CDR3 sequence: CASSSLTSGRVNGELFF. As DNA, the CDR3 is TGTGCCAGCAGTTCATTGACTAGCGGGAGGGTAAACGGGGAGCTGTTTTTT.

The chain links TRBV18 to TRBJ2-5; D ambiguous. The germline V and J ends were trimmed by 6 bases and 5 bases, with 13 bases remaining between them. Germline-derived CDR1 and CDR2 are KGHSH and LQKENI. The CDR3 is made up of 13 amino acids. The chain's CDR3 is CASSVQSRETQYF. DNA for the CDR3: TGTGCCAGCTCGGTTCAGTCCCGGGAGACCCAGTACTTC. The variable domain in full, with the rest retrieved from reference TRBV18 and TRBJ2-5, is NAGVMQNPRHLVRRRGQEARLRCSPMKGHSHVYWYRQLPEEGLKFMVYLQKENIIDESGMPKERFSAEFPKEGPSILRIQQVVRGDSAAYFCASSVQSRETQYFGPGTRLLVL.

This chain's CDR3 is CASSLMVGNTEAFF. The DNA of the CDR3 is TGTGCCAGCAGCTTGATGGTCGGGAACACTGAAGCTTTCTTT. The gene calls are TRBV5-5 and TRBJ1-1, with no clear D. The CDR3 has 14 amino acids. CDR1 and CDR2 from the germline V gene are SGHKS and YYEKEE (reference sequence). V lost 1 base and J lost 1, with 8 bases in between.

This chain uses TRBV6-6 with TRBJ1-2; D is possibly TRBD1 (5 bases). Per germline, CDR1 MNHNY and CDR2 SVGAGI (reference sequence). The CDR3 runs to 13 residues. Trimming cost V 6 bases and J 4 bases, with 12 bases left between them. As DNA, the CDR3 is TGTGCCAGCAGCCACGACAGCAGCTATGGCTACACCTTC. Translated, it gives CASSHDSSYGYTF.